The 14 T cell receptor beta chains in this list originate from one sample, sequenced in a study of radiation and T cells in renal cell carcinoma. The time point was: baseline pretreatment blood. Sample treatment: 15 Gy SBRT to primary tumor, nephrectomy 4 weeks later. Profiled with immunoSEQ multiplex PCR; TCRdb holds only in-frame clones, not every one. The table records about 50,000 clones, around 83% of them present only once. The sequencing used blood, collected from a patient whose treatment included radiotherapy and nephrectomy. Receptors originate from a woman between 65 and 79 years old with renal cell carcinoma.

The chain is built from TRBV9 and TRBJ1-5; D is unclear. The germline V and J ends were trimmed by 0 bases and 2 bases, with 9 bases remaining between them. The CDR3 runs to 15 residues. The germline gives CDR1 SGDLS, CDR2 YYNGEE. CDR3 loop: CASSVADGRNQPQHF. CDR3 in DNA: TGTGCCAGCAGCGTAGCTGACGGACGCAATCAGCCCCAGCATTTT.

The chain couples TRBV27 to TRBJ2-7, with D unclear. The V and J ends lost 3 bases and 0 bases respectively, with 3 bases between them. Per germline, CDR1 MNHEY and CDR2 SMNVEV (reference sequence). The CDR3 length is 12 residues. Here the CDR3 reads CASSFRSYEQYF. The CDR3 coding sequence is TGTGCCAGCAGTTTCCGCTCCTACGAGCAGTACTTC.

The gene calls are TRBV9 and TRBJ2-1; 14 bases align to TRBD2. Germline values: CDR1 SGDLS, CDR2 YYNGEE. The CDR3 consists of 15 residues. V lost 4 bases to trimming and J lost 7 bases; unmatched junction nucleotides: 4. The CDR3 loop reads CASSLTSGGANEQFF. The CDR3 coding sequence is TGTGCCAGCAGCCTGACTAGCGGGGGGGCTAATGAGCAGTTCTTC.

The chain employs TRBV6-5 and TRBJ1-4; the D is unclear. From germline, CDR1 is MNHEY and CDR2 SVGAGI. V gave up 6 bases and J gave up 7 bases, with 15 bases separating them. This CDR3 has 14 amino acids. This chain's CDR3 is CASRVTGEREKLFF. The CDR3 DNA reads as TGTGCCAGCAGGGTGACGGGAGAACGTGAAAAACTGTTTTTT.

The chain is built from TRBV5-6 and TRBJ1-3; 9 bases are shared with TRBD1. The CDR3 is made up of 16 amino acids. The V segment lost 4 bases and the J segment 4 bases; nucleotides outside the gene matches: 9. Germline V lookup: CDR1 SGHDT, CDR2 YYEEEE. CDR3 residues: CASSPQGQGLGNTIYF. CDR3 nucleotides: TGTGCCAGCAGCCCTCAGGGACAGGGCCTGGGAAACACCATATATTTT.

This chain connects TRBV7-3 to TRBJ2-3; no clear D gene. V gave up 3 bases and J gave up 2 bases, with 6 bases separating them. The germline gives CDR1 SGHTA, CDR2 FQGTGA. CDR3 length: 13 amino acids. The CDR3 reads CASSLTYTDTQYF. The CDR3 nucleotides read TGTGCCAGCAGCTTGACTTACACAGATACGCAGTATTTT.

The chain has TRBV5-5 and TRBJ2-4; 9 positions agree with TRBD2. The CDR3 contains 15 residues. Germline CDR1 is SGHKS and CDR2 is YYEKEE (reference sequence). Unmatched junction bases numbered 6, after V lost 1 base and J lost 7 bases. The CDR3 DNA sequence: TGTGCCAGCAGCTTGCAGCGGGGGGCCGTGAACATTCAGTACTTC. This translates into CASSLQRGAVNIQYF.

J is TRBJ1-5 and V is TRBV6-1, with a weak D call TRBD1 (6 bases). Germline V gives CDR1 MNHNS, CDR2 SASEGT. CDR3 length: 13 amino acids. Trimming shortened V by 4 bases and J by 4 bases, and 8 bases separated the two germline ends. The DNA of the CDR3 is TGTGCCAGCAGTGGACAGGAAAATCAGCCCCAGCATTTT. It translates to CASSGQENQPQHF.

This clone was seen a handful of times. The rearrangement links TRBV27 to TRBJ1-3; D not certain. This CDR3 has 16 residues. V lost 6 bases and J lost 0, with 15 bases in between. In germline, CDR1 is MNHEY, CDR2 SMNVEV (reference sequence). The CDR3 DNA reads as TGTGCCAGCAGCAAAGCCGGACCTGCCTCTGGAAACACCATATATTTT. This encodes CASSKAGPASGNTIYF.

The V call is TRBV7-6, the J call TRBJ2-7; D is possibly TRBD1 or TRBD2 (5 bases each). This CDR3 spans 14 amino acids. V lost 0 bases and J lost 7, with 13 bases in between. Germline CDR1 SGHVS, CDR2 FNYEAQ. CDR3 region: CASSLAGPTGEQYF. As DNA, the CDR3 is TGTGCCAGCAGCTTAGCGGGACCGACGGGGGAGCAGTACTTC.

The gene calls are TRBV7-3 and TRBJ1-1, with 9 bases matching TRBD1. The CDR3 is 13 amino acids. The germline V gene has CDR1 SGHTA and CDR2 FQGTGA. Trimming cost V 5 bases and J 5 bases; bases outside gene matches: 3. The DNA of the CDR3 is TGTGCCAGCAGCGACAGGGGGTGGACTGAAGCTTTCTTT. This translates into CASSDRGWTEAFF. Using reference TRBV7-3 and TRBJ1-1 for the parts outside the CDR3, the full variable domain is GAGVSQTPSNKVTEKGKYVELRCDPISGHTALYWYRQSLGQGPEFLIYFQGTGAADDSGLPNDRFFAVRPEGSVSTLKIQRTERGDSAVYLCASSDRGWTEAFFGQGTRLTVV.

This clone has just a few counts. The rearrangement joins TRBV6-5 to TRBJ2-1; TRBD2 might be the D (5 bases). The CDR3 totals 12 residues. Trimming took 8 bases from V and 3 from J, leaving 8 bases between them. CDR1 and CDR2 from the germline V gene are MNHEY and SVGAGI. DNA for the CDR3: TGTGCCAGCGGAGGAGGCTACAATGAGCAGTTCTTC. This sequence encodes CASGGGYNEQFF.

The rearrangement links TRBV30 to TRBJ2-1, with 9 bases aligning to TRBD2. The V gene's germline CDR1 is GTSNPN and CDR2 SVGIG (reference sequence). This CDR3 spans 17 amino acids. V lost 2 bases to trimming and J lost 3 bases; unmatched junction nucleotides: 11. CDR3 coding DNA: TGTGCCTGGAGTTCCACTAGACTAGCGGTAATCTACAATGAGCAGTTCTTC. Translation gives CAWSSTRLAVIYNEQFF.

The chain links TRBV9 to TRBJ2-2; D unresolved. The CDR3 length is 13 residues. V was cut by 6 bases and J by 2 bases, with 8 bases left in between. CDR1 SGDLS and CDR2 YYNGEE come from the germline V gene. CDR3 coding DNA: TGTGCCAGCACGGGCAGTAACACCGGGGAGCTGTTTTTT. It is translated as CASTGSNTGELFF.